A single sample gave rise to the 22 T cell receptor beta chains below, sequenced in a study of shared clonotypes between healthy human individuals. TCRdb's copy holds only in-frame clones and misses some; the assay was immunoSEQ multiplex PCR. Of roughly 2.2 million clones listed, approximately 90% are singletons. Material for sequencing was naive CD4+ T cells from PBMCs. Specified subset: CD45RA+ positively selected. The receptors shown here come from a young man in good health. Some clones in this sample may be carry-over from other donors' samples.

Of note for this clone: The sample has other DNA sequences that encode this CDR3 too. The chain combines TRBV28 with TRBJ2-7; D gene uncertain. CDR1 MDHEN and CDR2 SYDVKM come from the germline V gene. This CDR3 has 13 amino acids. The ends were cut back, 3 bases at V and 0 bases at J, with 6 bases in the middle. CDR3 sequence: CASSLGFSYEQYF. CDR3 DNA sequence: TGTGCCAGCAGTTTGGGTTTCTCCTACGAGCAGTACTTC.

The chain uses TRBV25-1 and TRBJ1-1; possible D gene TRBD1, 5 bases. This CDR3 has 15 amino acids. Germline V CDR1 and CDR2: MGHDK, SYGVNS. With 4 bases removed from V and 0 bases from J, the gap between germline ends came to 12 bases. The CDR3 DNA reads as TGTGCCAGCAGTGGGGGGGGAGGGGTGAACACTGAAGCTTTCTTT. Encoded protein: CASSGGGGVNTEAFF.

The chain couples TRBV10-1 to TRBJ2-2; D remains unclear. The CDR3 sequence is 13 residues long. Germline V gene lookup returns CDR1 WNHNN and CDR2 SYGVQD (reference sequence). V dropped 3 bases and J dropped 2 bases, with 4 bases sitting between them. CDR3 sequence (DNA): TGCGCCAGCAGTGAATATAACACCGGGGAGCTGTTTTTT. It is translated as CASSEYNTGELFF.

The CDR3 sequence: CASSLMDRAEAFF. The CDR3 region has the DNA TGTGCCAGCTCACTCATGGACAGGGCCGAAGCTTTCTTT. This chain connects TRBV18 to TRBJ1-1, with 8 positions matching TRBD1. CDR1 KGHSH and CDR2 LQKENI come from the germline V gene. J was trimmed by 8 bases and V by 4 bases; bases with no gene match: 6. The CDR3 runs 13 residues.

The CDR3 reads CASSLGMRLGTQYF. The CDR3 bases are TGTGCCAGCAGTTTGGGGATGCGGCTCGGGACCCAGTACTTC. V and J are TRBV6-6 and TRBJ2-5; D is undetermined. The CDR3 has 14 amino acids. The V end was cut by 4 bases, the J end by 7 bases, with 16 bases between. CDR1 and CDR2 (germline): MNHNY, SVGAGI (reference sequence).

The chain has TRBV5-1 and TRBJ2-1, with a tentative D call TRBD2 (5 bases). The CDR3 has 14 residues. Trimming removed 4 bases at V and 10 bases at J, with 18 bases between. Germline loops: CDR1 SGHRS, CDR2 YFSETQ. The CDR3: CASSPEGSLGEQFF. DNA for the CDR3: TGCGCCAGCAGCCCCGAGGGTAGTTTGGGCGAGCAGTTCTTC.

Only a few counts were recorded for this clone. J is TRBJ2-2 and V is TRBV9; D is ambiguous. This CDR3 spans 13 amino acids. Germline V gene lookup returns CDR1 SGDLS and CDR2 YYNGEE. Trimming took 3 bases from V and 4 from J, leaving 7 bases between them. CDR3 bases: TGTGCCAGCAGCGCCTACAGCACCGGGGAGCTGTTTTTT. It translates to CASSAYSTGELFF.

The chain employs TRBV6-6 and TRBJ2-5, with 9 positions matching TRBD1. The CDR3 loop spans 16 amino acids. Germline V gene lookup returns CDR1 MNHNY and CDR2 SVGAGI (reference sequence). After removal of 6 bases from V and 5 bases from J, the junction contained 13 bases not matched to a gene. The DNA for the CDR3 is TGTGCCAGCAGCCCGGCGGGACAGGGCTTAGTGGAGACCCAGTACTTC. Translating gives CASSPAGQGLVETQYF.

The rearrangement uses TRBV30 and TRBJ1-1, with 8 bases fitting TRBD1. V shed 3 bases, J shed 8 bases, and the junction held 5 bases outside the gene matches. Germline lookup yields CDR1 GTSNPN and CDR2 SVGIG (reference sequence). This CDR3 spans 12 amino acids. The CDR3 protein is CAWSLRQGEAFF. As DNA, the CDR3 is TGTGCCTGGAGCCTTCGACAGGGGGAAGCTTTCTTT.

This clone showed up just once. The gene calls are TRBV30 and TRBJ2-1, with a weak D call TRBD2 (6 bases). Germline lookup yields CDR1 GTSNPN and CDR2 SVGIG (reference sequence). Trimming left V 5 bases short and J 4 bases short, with 15 bases between. The CDR3 has 14 amino acids. CDR3 sequence: CAWDRDSYYNEQFF. In DNA, the CDR3 is TGTGCCTGGGACCGGGACTCCTATTACAATGAGCAGTTCTTC. Using reference TRBV30 and TRBJ2-1 for the parts outside the CDR3, the full variable domain is SQTIHQWPATLVQPVGSPLSLECTVEGTSNPNLYWYRQAAGRGLQLLFYSVGIGQISSEVPQNLSASRPQDRQFILSSKKLLLSDSGFYLCAWDRDSYYNEQFFGPGTRLTVL.

The CDR3 here is CASSPRGGRGLMQPQHF. For the CDR3, the DNA is TGTGCCAGCAGCCCCCGGGGAGGCAGGGGCCTTATGCAGCCCCAGCATTTT. This sequence joins TRBV7-6 and TRBJ1-5; possible D gene TRBD1, 6 bases. Germline V lookup: CDR1 SGHVS, CDR2 FNYEAQ. V shed 5 bases and J shed 7 bases, with 24 bases lying between them. The CDR3 is 17 amino acids.

This chain uses TRBV28 with TRBJ1-6; no clear D. Germline V gene data show CDR1 as MDHEN and CDR2 as SYDVKM. The CDR3 extends over 11 amino acids. Trimming stripped 8 bases from V and 4 bases from J, with 3 bases between. As DNA, the CDR3 is TGTGCCAGCGGTTATAATTCACCCCTCCACTTT. This sequence encodes CASGYNSPLHF. Variable domain in full (rest from reference TRBV28 and TRBJ1-6): DVKVTQSSRYLVKRTGEKVFLECVQDMDHENMFWYRQDPGLGLRLIYFSYDVKMKEKGDIPEGYSVSREKKERFSLILESASTNQTSMYLCASGYNSPLHFGNGTRLTVT.

This clone was observed a single time. The chain combines TRBV20-1 with TRBJ1-1, with D unclear. This CDR3 contains 11 residues. Deletions cut 6 bases from V and 3 bases from J, with 8 bases between. Germline assignment: CDR1 DFQATT and CDR2 SNEGSKA (reference sequence). The CDR3 coding sequence is TGCAGTGCCATACTCCACACTGAAGCTTTCTTT. Translating it yields CSAILHTEAFF.

The chain has TRBV27 and TRBJ1-2, with no clear D. Germline V gene sequence: CDR1 MNHEY, CDR2 SMNVEV (reference sequence). Deletions cut 0 bases from V and 4 bases from J, with 12 bases between. CDR3 length: 15 residues. The DNA of the CDR3 is TGTGCCAGCAGTTTATCCCCAGTGAGGACCTATGGCTACACCTTC. Its protein is CASSLSPVRTYGYTF.

V usage is TRBV19 and J usage is TRBJ2-5; 7 bases are a match to TRBD1. Germline-derived CDR1 and CDR2 are LNHDA and SQIVND (reference sequence). This CDR3 comprises 13 residues. V trimming: 4 bases; J trimming: 4 bases; junction bases outside the gene matches: 3. Here the CDR3 reads CASSNRQGETQYF. CDR3 DNA: TGTGCCAGTAGTAACCGACAGGGAGAGACCCAGTACTTC.

This chain links TRBV7-2 with TRBJ2-1; TRBD2 matches 7 bases. This CDR3 has 13 amino acids. From germline, CDR1 is SGHTA and CDR2 FQGNSA. With 5 bases clipped from V and 9 bases from J, the junction kept 7 bases outside the gene matches. The CDR3 DNA is TGTGCCAGCAGCATTCGGGGCGGGGGTGAGCAGTTCTTC. This encodes CASSIRGGGEQFF.

The V gene is TRBV6-5, the J gene TRBJ2-2, with unresolved D. V was pared by 8 bases and J by 2 bases, with 12 bases between. Germline CDR1 reads MNHEY; CDR2 reads SVGAGI. The CDR3 is made up of 14 amino acids. Here the CDR3 DNA reads TGTGCCAGCCGCCGACCGGTAAACACCGGGGAGCTGTTTTTT. This gives the protein CASRRPVNTGELFF.

Note on this clone: This sample includes further DNA sequences coding for the same CDR3. The chain couples TRBV2 to TRBJ2-5; D is ambiguous. This CDR3 spans 11 amino acids. The germline V gene has CDR1 SNHLY and CDR2 FYNNEI. Trimming shortened V by 3 bases and J by 4 bases, and 3 bases separated the two germline ends. CDR3 in DNA: TGTGCCAGCAGTGAGTTAGAGACCCAGTACTTC. Its protein product is CASSELETQYF.

This clone was recorded a few times. The chain links TRBV19 to TRBJ1-2; D is uncertain. The CDR3 sequence is 14 residues long. Per the germline V gene, CDR1 is LNHDA and CDR2 is SQIVND (reference sequence). V was cut by 1 base and J by 2 bases, with 8 bases left in between. In DNA form, the CDR3 reads TGTGCCAGTAGTATAGTACGCCTCAACTATGGCTACACCTTC. Translating gives CASSIVRLNYGYTF.

The V gene is TRBV19, the J gene TRBJ2-7; 7 bases align to TRBD1. Germline values: CDR1 LNHDA, CDR2 SQIVND (reference sequence). With V trimmed by 3 bases and J by 3 bases, 8 bases remained unmatched. This CDR3 contains 15 residues. CDR3 sequence reads: CASSIYTGDIYEQYF. CDR3 DNA sequence: TGTGCCAGTAGTATCTACACAGGGGACATCTACGAGCAGTACTTC.

The V call is TRBV9, the J call TRBJ2-4; no clear D. The CDR3 runs to 13 residues. CDR1 SGDLS and CDR2 YYNGEE come from the germline V gene. The V and J ends lost 0 bases and 3 bases respectively, with 4 bases between them. The CDR3 bases are TGTGCCAGCAGCGTAGGTGTCAAAAACATTCAGTACTTC. Translation: CASSVGVKNIQYF.

J is TRBJ2-5 and V is TRBV7-2; D is undetermined. The CDR3 extends over 16 amino acids. Trimming pared 5 bases from V and 2 bases from J, leaving 18 bases between. Germline lookup yields CDR1 SGHTA and CDR2 FQGNSA. The DNA of the CDR3 is TGTGCCAGCAGCCCACCCGGTATGGGATCTCAAGAGACCCAGTACTTC. Encoded protein: CASSPPGMGSQETQYF.